This T cell receptor beta chain stems from a study of blood T cell repertoires in COVID-19. Study in general: From the United States, Italy and Spain came samples of acute and convalescent COVID-19.

A note on this clone: The sample contains more than one DNA sequence encoding this CDR3.

Per the study methods: Amplification of reference gene primers provided the estimated nucleated cell counts. Libraries were prepared by immunoSEQ multiplex PCR; TCRdb keeps only in-frame clonotypes and omits some of them. The V and J calls and clone size were taken over from that table, and D and trimming were inferred from the DNA. The sample includes about 73,000 clones, approximately 89% of them seen just once. Germline assignment: CDR1 MNHEY and CDR2 SMNVEV (reference sequence). V lost 5 bases and J lost 6; bases outside the gene matches: 6. The length of the CDR3 is 14 residues. The V and J genes are TRBV27 and TRBJ1-5, with 8 bases lining up with TRBD1. The sequencing sample was made of peripheral blood. This TCR was recovered from a man aged 80 or over with acute or convalescent COVID-19. This chain's CDR3 is CASSLGTGGQPQHF. In DNA, the CDR3 is TGTGCCAGCAGTCTCGGGACAGGTGGTCAGCCCCAGCATTTT.